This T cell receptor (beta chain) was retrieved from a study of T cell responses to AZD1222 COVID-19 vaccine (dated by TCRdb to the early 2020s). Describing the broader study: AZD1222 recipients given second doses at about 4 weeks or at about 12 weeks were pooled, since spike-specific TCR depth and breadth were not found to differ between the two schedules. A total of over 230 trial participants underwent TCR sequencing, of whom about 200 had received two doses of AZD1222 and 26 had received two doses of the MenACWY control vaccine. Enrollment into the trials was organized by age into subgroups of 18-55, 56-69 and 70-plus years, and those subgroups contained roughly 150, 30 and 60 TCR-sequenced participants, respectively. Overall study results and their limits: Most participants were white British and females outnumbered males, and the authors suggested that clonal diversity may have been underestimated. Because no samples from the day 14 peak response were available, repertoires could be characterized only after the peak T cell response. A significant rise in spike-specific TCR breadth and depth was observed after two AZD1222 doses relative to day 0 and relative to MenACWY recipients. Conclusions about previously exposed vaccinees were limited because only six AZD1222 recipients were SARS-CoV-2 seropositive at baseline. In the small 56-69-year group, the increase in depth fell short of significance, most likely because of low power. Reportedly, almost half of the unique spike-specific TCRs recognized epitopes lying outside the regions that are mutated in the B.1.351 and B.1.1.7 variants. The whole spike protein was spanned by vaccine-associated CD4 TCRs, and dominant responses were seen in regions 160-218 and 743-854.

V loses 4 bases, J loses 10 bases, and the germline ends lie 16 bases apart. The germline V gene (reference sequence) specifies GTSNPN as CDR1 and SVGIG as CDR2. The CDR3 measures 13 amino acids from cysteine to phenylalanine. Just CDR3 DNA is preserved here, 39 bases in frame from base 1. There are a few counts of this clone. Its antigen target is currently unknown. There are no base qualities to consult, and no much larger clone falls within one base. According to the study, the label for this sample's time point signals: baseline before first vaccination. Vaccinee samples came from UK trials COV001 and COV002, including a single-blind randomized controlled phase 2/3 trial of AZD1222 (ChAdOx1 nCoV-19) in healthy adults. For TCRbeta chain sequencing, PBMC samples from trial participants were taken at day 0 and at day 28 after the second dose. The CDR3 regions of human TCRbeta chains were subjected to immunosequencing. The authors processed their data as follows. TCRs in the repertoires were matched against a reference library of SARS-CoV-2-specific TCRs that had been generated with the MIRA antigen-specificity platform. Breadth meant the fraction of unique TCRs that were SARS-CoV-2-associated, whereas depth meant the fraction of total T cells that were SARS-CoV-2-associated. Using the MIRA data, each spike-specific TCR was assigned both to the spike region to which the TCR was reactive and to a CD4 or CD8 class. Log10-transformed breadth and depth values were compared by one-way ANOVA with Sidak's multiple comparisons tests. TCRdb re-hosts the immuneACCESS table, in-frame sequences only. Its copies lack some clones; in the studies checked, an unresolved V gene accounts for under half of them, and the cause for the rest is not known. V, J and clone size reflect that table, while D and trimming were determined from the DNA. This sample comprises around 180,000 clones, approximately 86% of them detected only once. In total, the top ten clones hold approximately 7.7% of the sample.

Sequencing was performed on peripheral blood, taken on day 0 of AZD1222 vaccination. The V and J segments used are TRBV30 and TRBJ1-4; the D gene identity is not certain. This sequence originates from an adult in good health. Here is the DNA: TGTGCCTGGACTCGGGAGACCTGGGGAAAACTGTTTTTT. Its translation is CAWTRETWGKLFF.